The sequence of this TCR beta chain was determined in a study of T cell responses to AZD1222 COVID-19 vaccine (dated by TCRdb to the early 2020s). For context, the study as a whole: AZD1222 recipients whose second dose came at about 4 weeks and those whose second dose came at about 12 weeks were combined into one group, since spike-specific TCR depth and breadth did not differ between the two schedules. TCR sequencing covered 233 trial participants: 200 to 220 given two doses of AZD1222 and 26 given two doses of MenACWY control vaccine. Trial participants were enrolled by age into 18-55, 56-69 and 70-plus year subgroups, with around 140, 26 and 57 TCR-sequenced participants respectively. The paper as a whole reports these results and caveats: Only six AZD1222 recipients were SARS-CoV-2 seropositive at baseline, limiting conclusions about previously exposed vaccinees. Reportedly, almost half of the unique spike-specific TCRs recognized epitopes lying outside the regions that are mutated in the B.1.351 and B.1.1.7 variants. Participants were mostly white British, with more females than males. The authors suggested clonal diversity may have been underestimated. The 56-69-year group was small, and its depth increase did not reach significance, likely because of low power. Because no day 14 peak-response samples were available, repertoires were characterized only after the peak T cell response. The whole spike protein was spanned by vaccine-associated CD4 TCRs, and dominant responses were seen in regions 160-218 and 743-854. Spike-specific TCR breadth and depth rose significantly after two AZD1222 doses compared with day 0 and with MenACWY recipients.

The time point tag for this specimen amounts to: baseline before first vaccination. Samples from vaccinated people were obtained from the UK trials COV001 and COV002, which included a single-blind randomized controlled phase 2/3 trial of AZD1222 (ChAdOx1 nCoV-19) in healthy adults. For TCRbeta chain sequencing, PBMC samples were collected from trial participants at day 0 and at day 28 after the second dose. The CDR3 regions of human TCRbeta chains were analyzed by immunosequencing. As for the original processing: TCRs in the repertoires were compared against a reference library of SARS-CoV-2-specific TCRs that had been generated with the MIRA antigen-specificity platform. Breadth meant the fraction of unique TCRs that were SARS-CoV-2-associated, whereas depth meant the fraction of total T cells that were SARS-CoV-2-associated. Using the MIRA data, each spike-specific TCR was mapped to the spike region that the TCR reacts to and placed in a CD4 or CD8 class. Log10-transformed breadth and depth values were compared by one-way ANOVA with Sidak's multiple comparisons tests. TCRdb took over this immuneACCESS table, retaining in-frame rearrangements with V and J assigned. Such tables are incomplete; in checked studies, under half of the missing clones stem from an unresolved V gene, and the remainder is unexplained. The V and J calls and clone size are taken from that table; D and trimming were inferred from the DNA. The sample has about 96,000 clones on record, around 90% of them singletons. 26% of the sample is in the top ten clones.

The CDR3 starts with the cysteine, ends with the phenylalanine, and has 14 residues. Just CDR3 DNA is preserved here, 42 bases in frame from base 1. According to the germline V gene (reference sequence), CDR1 reads LNHDA and CDR2 reads SQIVND. Unmatched junction bases come to 9, with V trimmed by 6 bases and J by 6 bases. Regarding this clone: Its antigen remains undetermined. No clone much larger than this one lies a single base away; base qualities are absent.

The TCR was taken from an adult in good health. Source: peripheral blood, taken on day 0 of AZD1222 vaccination. The rearrangement combines TRBV19 with TRBJ1-2, and 8 junction bases match TRBD1. The bases read TGTGCCAGTAGCGGACAGGGCCGCTCGGATGGCTACACCTTC. Translated, this gives CASSGQGRSDGYTF.